The 25 T cell receptor beta chains reported below all come from one sample, sequenced in a study of regulatory T cells in long-lasting Graves disease. Specified time point: newly diagnosed GD, antithyroid drugs for less than 3 months. Extracted RNA from PBMCs served as the source of the TCR library. The authors built TCR beta libraries using iRepertoire HTBI primers and Arm-PCR of CDR3 regions. TCRdb fed the multiplex PCR reads into MiXCR, producing one record per CDR3 protein. The table shows 350,000 to 400,000 distinct CDR3 sequences, with about 17% occurring only once. The same data also went into a second study, on T cells in Graves' hyperthyroidism and ophthalmopathy.

Sequenced material: peripheral blood mononuclear cells (PBMCs), taken at new diagnosis, from a patient treated with antithyroid drugs. These receptors were collected from a woman between 18 and 29 years old with Graves disease.

This clonotype came up many times. The chain carries TRBV28 and TRBJ1-5, with 7 bases identical to TRBD1. CDR1 is MDHEN and CDR2 is SYDVKM in the germline V gene. V shed 6 bases and J 9 bases; nucleotides not matched to a gene: 8. This CDR3 is built from 13 residues. CDR3 sequence: CASRQVRTGPQHF. The CDR3 DNA sequence: TGTGCCAGCAGGCAAGTCCGGACAGGGCCCCAGCATTTT.

CDR3 nucleotides: TGTGCCTGGAGTTCGGGCAGGACAGTACCCCTCCACTTT. This codes for CAWSSGRTVPLHF. This rearrangement joins TRBV30 to TRBJ1-6; possibly TRBD1 for D (6 bases). V shed 2 bases and J shed 12 bases, with 14 bases lying between them. The CDR3 has 13 residues. In germline, CDR1 is GTSNPN, CDR2 SVGIG (reference sequence).

This clonotype was seen repeatedly, ten times or more. This rearrangement joins TRBV7-8 to TRBJ2-5; D is possibly TRBD2 (6 bases). The CDR3 length is 15 residues. Trimming took 7 bases from V and 2 from J, leaving 17 bases between them. The V gene's germline CDR1 is SGHVS and CDR2 FQNEAQ. As DNA, the CDR3 is TGTGCCAGCACCCCTAAGCGGGTCACTCAAGAGACCCAGTACTTC. Translated, it gives CASTPKRVTQETQYF.

This clonotype was counted many times. The V and J genes are TRBV2 and TRBJ2-7; maybe TRBD1 (5 bases). Germline values: CDR1 SNHLY, CDR2 FYNNEI. Trimming took off 7 bases at V and 6 bases at J, with 16 bases between the two ends. The CDR3 consists of 13 residues. CDR3 sequence (DNA): TGTGCCAGCAATTTGCGGCAGGGTAGCGAGCAGTACTTC. Protein: CASNLRQGSEQYF.

This clonotype was seen a handful of times. The chain has TRBV9 and TRBJ2-7; TRBD2 matches 9 bases. This CDR3 has 20 amino acids. J was trimmed by 0 bases and V by 2 bases; bases with no gene match: 18. From germline, CDR1 is SGDLS and CDR2 YYNGEE. CDR3 protein: CASSVMAHPRGGDPSYEQYF. CDR3 nucleotides: TGTGCCAGCAGCGTGATGGCCCATCCGCGGGGGGGCGACCCCTCCTACGAGCAGTACTTC. Full variable domain (missing parts from reference TRBV9 and TRBJ2-7): DSGVTQTPKHLITATGQRVTLRCSPRSGDLSVYWYQQSLDQGLQFLIQYYNGEERAKGNILERFSAQQFPDLHSELNLSSLELGDSALYFCASSVMAHPRGGDPSYEQYFGPGTRLTVT.

A few counts support this clonotype. The chain employs TRBV6-1 and TRBJ2-2, with TRBD2 matching over 11 bases. V trimming: 7 bases; J trimming: 7 bases; junction bases outside the gene matches: 8. Per germline, CDR1 MNHNS and CDR2 SASEGT. The CDR3 consists of 15 residues. DNA of the CDR3: TGTGCCAGCACTCAACTAGCGGGAGACCTCGGGGAGCTGTTTTTT. It codes for CASTQLAGDLGELFF.

The chain uses TRBV29-1 and TRBJ1-3; D ambiguous. The CDR3 is made up of 13 amino acids. The germline V gene has CDR1 SQVTM and CDR2 ANQGSEA. V lost 6 bases, J lost 4 bases, and 13 bases lay in between. The CDR3 reads CSVVTGGGNTIYF. DNA of the CDR3: TGCAGCGTCGTCACCGGAGGAGGAAACACCATATATTTT.

The chain has TRBV19 and TRBJ1-1, with 8 bases lining up with TRBD1. Germline trimming cut 9 bases from V and 0 bases from J; bases unmatched to any gene: 6. The CDR3 has 14 amino acids. The germline V gene encodes CDR1 LNHDA and CDR2 SQIVND (reference sequence). The CDR3 protein is CASKRDRMNTEAFF. The CDR3 nucleotides are TGTGCCAGCAAAAGGGACAGGATGAACACTGAAGCTTTCTTT.

This clonotype was observed a handful of times. The V gene is TRBV28, the J gene TRBJ2-5; D may correspond to TRBD1 or TRBD2 (5 bases each). V lost 4 bases and J 7 bases, leaving 19 bases between the germline ends. The CDR3 is 15 residues long. Germline lookup yields CDR1 MDHEN and CDR2 SYDVKM. The CDR3 loop is CASSYDSGGYGTQYF. CDR3 DNA: TGTGCCAGCAGTTACGATTCTGGGGGTTACGGGACCCAGTACTTC.

This clonotype was recorded at least ten times. For the CDR3, the DNA is TGTGCCAGCAGCCCAGCCAATAGTCCCTACGAGCAGTACTTC. This codes for CASSPANSPYEQYF. The gene calls are TRBV3-1 and TRBJ2-7; D not resolved. The germline gives CDR1 LGHDT, CDR2 YNNKEL (reference sequence). The ends were cut back, 4 bases at V and 2 bases at J, with 12 bases in the middle. This CDR3 has 14 amino acids.

This clonotype was recorded only once. This chain uses TRBV3-1 with TRBJ2-3; TRBD1 matches 11 bases. The V gene's germline CDR1 is LGHDT and CDR2 YNNKEL (reference sequence). The V segment lost 7 bases and the J segment 4 bases; nucleotides outside the gene matches: 4. This CDR3 spans 14 amino acids. The CDR3 DNA is TGTGCCAGCACCGGGACAGGGGGGGCAGATACGCAGTATTTT. Translation gives CASTGTGGADTQYF.

V usage is TRBV20-1 and J usage is TRBJ1-2; D not resolved. Per the germline V gene, CDR1 is DFQATT and CDR2 is SNEGSKA (reference sequence). The V end was cut by 5 bases, the J end by 3 bases, with 10 bases between. CDR3 length: 12 residues. For the CDR3, the DNA is TGCAGTGCTGGGGATTTGGACTATGGCTACACCTTC. Translation gives CSAGDLDYGYTF.

This clonotype was found many times. The chain employs TRBV6-1 and TRBJ2-2; D tentatively reads TRBD1 or TRBD2 (6 bases each). Germline V gene lookup returns CDR1 MNHNS and CDR2 SASEGT. Trimming stripped 7 bases from V and 0 bases from J, with 21 bases between. There are 18 residues in the CDR3. The CDR3 DNA is TGTGCCAGCACCTCACTCCCGCCGGGGGCGTCGAACACCGGGGAGCTGTTTTTT. The encoded protein is CASTSLPPGASNTGELFF.

This clonotype was detected many times. V is TRBV5-1 and J is TRBJ2-1, with 8 bases that match TRBD2. Germline V gene lookup returns CDR1 SGHRS and CDR2 YFSETQ. The CDR3 consists of 13 residues. V lost 6 bases to trimming and J lost 5 bases; unmatched junction nucleotides: 4. For the CDR3, the DNA is TGCGCCAGCATCGACGGGGGGGACAATGAGCAGTTCTTC. Translated, it gives CASIDGGDNEQFF.

This clonotype was detected ten times or more. This sequence joins TRBV6-1 and TRBJ2-3; D might be TRBD2 (5 bases). The CDR3 is 21 amino acids. The germline V and J ends were trimmed by 5 bases and 0 bases, with 30 bases remaining between them. Per germline, CDR1 MNHNS and CDR2 SASEGT. The CDR3 loop is CASSQSYSRRLLETSTDTQYF. The CDR3 region has the DNA TGTGCCAGCAGTCAGTCGTACTCCAGGAGGCTACTGGAGACTAGCACAGATACGCAGTATTTT.

This clonotype was counted ten times or more. This rearrangement joins TRBV30 to TRBJ2-7; TRBD1 is a possible D gene (5 bases). CDR1 GTSNPN and CDR2 SVGIG come from the germline V gene (reference sequence). Trimming took 2 bases from V and 0 from J, leaving 8 bases between them. This CDR3 spans 13 amino acids. CDR3 amino acids: CAWSLDISYEQYF. The CDR3 DNA reads as TGTGCCTGGAGTCTGGACATCTCCTACGAGCAGTACTTC.

This clonotype was counted many times. The V gene is TRBV12-3 or TRBV12-4, the J gene TRBJ2-4; TRBD1 or TRBD2 may be the D gene (7 bases each). This CDR3 contains 17 residues. Trimming left V 1 base short and J 3 bases short, with 16 bases between. The CDR3 DNA reads TGTGCCAGCAGTTTAGTATTTCAGGGGGAGGGCAAAAACATTCAGTACTTC. This encodes CASSLVFQGEGKNIQYF.

J is TRBJ2-1 and V is TRBV4-1, with 7 nucleotides matching TRBD2. The germline CDR1 and CDR2 sequences are MGHRA and YSYEKL. Trimming cost V 1 base and J 3 bases; bases outside gene matches: 6. The length of the CDR3 is 16 residues. The CDR3 region has the DNA TGCGCCAGCAGCCAAGCTGGCGGGGGTTACTACAATGAGCAGTTCTTC. Encoded protein: CASSQAGGGYYNEQFF.

This clonotype was recorded at least ten times. The CDR3 DNA reads TGTGCCAGCAGCCTCCTGGACAGTAATGAAAAACTGTTTTTT. Its protein is CASSLLDSNEKLFF. The V gene is TRBV3-1, the J gene TRBJ1-4, with a tentative D call TRBD1 (6 bases). Germline CDR1 is LGHDT and CDR2 is YNNKEL (reference sequence). Trimming cost V 4 bases and J 4 bases, with 10 bases left between them. The CDR3 loop spans 14 amino acids. The full variable domain, its missing parts supplied by reference TRBV3-1 and TRBJ1-4, is DTAVSQTPKYLVTQMGNDKSIKCEQNLGHDTMYWYKQDSKKFLKIMFSYNNKELIINETVPNRFSPKSPDKAHLNLHINSLELGDSAVYFCASSLLDSNEKLFFGSGTQLSVL.

The V call is TRBV7-9, the J call TRBJ2-5; D may be TRBD1 or TRBD2 (5 bases each). Trimming stripped 1 base from V and 5 bases from J, with 14 bases between. This CDR3 region has 15 residues. Germline V lookup: CDR1 SEHNR, CDR2 FQNEAQ (reference sequence). Written as DNA, the CDR3 is TGTGCCAGCAGCTTAGGGCCGGGGCCCGATGAGACCCAGTACTTC. This translates into CASSLGPGPDETQYF.

This clonotype was counted ten times or more. This chain joins TRBV7-9 and TRBJ2-7, with D perhaps matching TRBD1 (6 bases). Deletions cut 1 base from V and 5 bases from J, with 9 bases between. Germline V gene data show CDR1 as SEHNR and CDR2 as FQNEAQ (reference sequence). This CDR3 spans 13 amino acids. The CDR3 DNA reads TGTGCCAGCAGCTTAGTTAACAGGGACGAGCAGTACTTC. Translated, it gives CASSLVNRDEQYF.

The chain recombines TRBV10-3 with TRBJ1-5; D call uncertain. In germline, CDR1 is ENHRY, CDR2 SYGVKD. There are 13 residues in the CDR3. The V and J ends lost 10 bases and 0 bases respectively, with 10 bases between them. CDR3 sequence: CATQLYSNQPQHF. As DNA, the CDR3 is TGTGCCACCCAGCTATATAGCAATCAGCCCCAGCATTTT.

In this sample, this clonotype turned up many times. J is TRBJ2-1 and V is TRBV28; unclear D gene. The CDR3 runs 12 residues. The germline V gene has CDR1 MDHEN and CDR2 SYDVKM. The ends were cut back, 5 bases at V and 7 bases at J, with 9 bases in the middle. The CDR3 region is CASSPRINEQFF. For the CDR3, the DNA is TGTGCCAGCAGTCCGCGGATAAATGAGCAGTTCTTC.

This clonotype was recorded at least ten times. This chain links TRBV2 with TRBJ2-1; 8 positions agree with TRBD1. Per germline, CDR1 SNHLY and CDR2 FYNNEI. V was pared by 6 bases and J by 8 bases, with 12 bases of the junction left unmatched. This CDR3 is 15 amino acids long. The CDR3 here is CASSRQGTEADEQFF. CDR3 DNA sequence: TGTGCCAGCAGCCGACAGGGGACCGAAGCCGATGAGCAGTTCTTC.

This clonotype was recorded at least ten times. The V call is TRBV3-1, the J call TRBJ2-7; 9 nucleotides match TRBD1. Losses at the gene ends were 2 bases for V and 3 bases for J; bases not matched to a gene: 5. Germline CDR1 is LGHDT and CDR2 is YNNKEL (reference sequence). The CDR3 has 15 residues. CDR3 sequence: CASSQRPGQGYEQYF. CDR3 DNA sequence: TGTGCCAGCAGCCAAAGGCCGGGACAGGGCTACGAGCAGTACTTC.